This T cell receptor beta chain was identified in a study of control samples from healthy donors and cancer patients (dated by TCRdb to 2018 to 2021). CDR1 and CDR2 were assigned from the germline V gene as ENHRY and SYGVKD. The CDR3 goes from the cysteine to the phenylalanine over 11 residues. The kept DNA is CDR3 alone, 33 bases in frame from the first base. V is pared back by 10 bases and J by 1 base, with 7 bases lying between the germline termini. With respect to this clone: Its antigen remains undetermined. No base qualities exist here, and no much larger clone lies one base off it.

Library construction relied on the immunoSEQ multiplex PCR assay. TCRdb retrieved this table from immuneACCESS and kept in-frame rearrangements only. Not all clones are present; in checked studies, unresolved V genes account for under half, and no reason is known for the remainder. Counted in this sample were under 450,000 clones; 90% of them appeared once. The ten most abundant clones make up around 6.8% of the sample. Rearrangement joined TRBV10-3 to TRBJ1-1; the D gene lacks a confident call. The origin of this receptor is a man aged 40-49 years with head and neck cancer. The source material was PBMCs. The nucleotide sequence reads TGTGCCACCGTTAAGAACACTGAAGCTTTCTTT. It translates to CATVKNTEAFF.